The 3 T cell receptor beta chains reported below all come from one sample, sequenced in a study of regulatory T cells in long-lasting Graves disease. The authors built TCR beta libraries using iRepertoire HTBI primers and Arm-PCR of CDR3 regions. Each CDR3 protein is one row after TCRdb ran MiXCR on the multiplex PCR reads. The profile shows some 560,000 distinct CDR3 sequences, more than 15% of them singletons. Noted time point: newly diagnosed GD, antithyroid drugs for less than 3 months. Researchers made the TCR library from RNA that was extracted from PBMCs. The sample also formed part of further work on T cells in Graves' hyperthyroidism and ophthalmopathy.

The material sequenced was peripheral blood mononuclear cells (PBMCs), taken at new diagnosis, from a patient treated with antithyroid drugs. The receptors shown here come from a woman between 40 and 65 years old with Graves disease.

This clonotype was observed a single time. This rearrangement joins TRBV6-2 or TRBV6-3 to TRBJ1-6, with TRBD1 as a possible D gene (6 bases). CDR1 and CDR2 from the germline V gene are MNHEY and SVGEGT. The length of the CDR3 is 13 residues. The germline V and J ends were trimmed by 7 bases and 7 bases, with 11 bases remaining between them. CDR3 in amino acids: CASIRGGNSPLHF. In DNA form, the CDR3 reads TGTGCCAGCATCCGAGGGGGGAATTCACCCCTCCACTTT.

The rearrangement links TRBV11-3 to TRBJ1-3; D unclear. CDR1 and CDR2 from the germline V gene are SGHNT and YENEEA. Trimming cost V 5 bases and J 0 bases, with 17 bases left between them. The CDR3 has 17 residues. CDR3 amino acids: CASSPEGRFSSGNTIYF. CDR3 DNA sequence: TGTGCCAGCAGCCCCGAGGGCAGATTCAGCTCTGGAAACACCATATATTTT.

This chain uses TRBV18 with TRBJ2-5; D is unresolved. V was pared by 7 bases and J by 0 bases, with 3 bases between. CDR3 length equals 11 residues. Germline loops: CDR1 KGHSH, CDR2 LQKENI. The CDR3, as DNA: TGTGCCAGCTTTAACCAAGAGACCCAGTACTTC. It is translated as CASFNQETQYF.